This TCR beta chain was identified in a study of T-cell memory formation after mild COVID-19. Study-wide background: TCR clusters largely stayed donor specific. Whole-study findings and limits: Chiefly within CM and EM were the contracting CD4+ clones; CD8+ ones were within EMRA. The study found balanced CD4/CD8 in clones contracting day 15 to 85 and a CD4+ lean in later expanders.

About this clonotype itself: Its target is unknown.

The CDR3 is made up of 12 amino acids. CDR1 and CDR2 (germline): SEHNR, FQNEAQ (reference sequence). Trimming took 8 bases from V and 7 from J, leaving 11 bases between them. Using constant-segment primers, 5'RACE produced TCR alpha and TCR beta cDNA libraries carrying sample barcodes and UMIs. TCRdb itself ran the 5' RACE reads through MiXCR, one entry per CDR3 protein. The table lists 260,000 or so distinct CDR3 sequences, about a sixth of them singletons, with 22% in the top ten. The sample consisted of PBMCs or a T cell subset sorted from them (not recorded which). This receptor was obtained from a man between 18 and 35 years old who had mild COVID-19 (a few samples of this study predate the infection). Cell type and time point are not known. J is TRBJ2-2 and V is TRBV7-9; D possibly corresponds to TRBD2 (6 bases). CDR3 in amino acids: CASGPGGGELFF. As DNA, the CDR3 is TGTGCCAGCGGCCCCGGGGGCGGGGAGCTGTTTTTT. Supplemented by reference TRBV7-9 and TRBJ2-2, the full variable domain reads DTGVSQNPRHKITKRGQNVTFRCDPISEHNRLYWYRQTLGQGPEFLTYFQNEAQLEKSRLLSDRFSAERPKGSFSTLEIQRTEQGDSAMYLCASGPGGGELFFGEGSRLTVL.